Each of the 13 T cell receptor beta chains below was sequenced from the same sample in a study of blood T cells in healthy people across ages. The second PCR ran roughly 7 to 12 cycles with a sample-barcoded 5' primer and J-beta primers. TCRdb reprocessed the 5' RACE reads with MiXCR, giving one entry per CDR3 protein. This sample yields 1.4 million to 1.5 million distinct CDR3 sequences, of which roughly 45% are seen a single time; 7.9% belongs to the top ten. The sample comprised blood. The receptors were gathered from a young woman in good health.

In this sample, this clonotype turned up a few times. The chain combines TRBV6-1 with TRBJ2-1; 7 positions agree with TRBD2. Germline V CDR1 and CDR2: MNHNS, SASEGT. V was clipped by 4 bases and J by 0 bases; unmatched bases: 15. The CDR3 consists of 19 residues. CDR3 protein: CASSGLALAEGRSYNEQFF. The CDR3 coding sequence is TGTGCCAGCAGTGGCCTTGCGCTAGCGGAGGGGCGCTCCTACAATGAGCAGTTCTTC.

This clonotype has a handful of counts. The rearrangement joins TRBV6-1 to TRBJ1-4; D unclear. The CDR3 contains 13 residues. V was shortened by 4 bases and J by 8 bases, with 11 bases between the two germline ends. Germline V gives CDR1 MNHNS, CDR2 SASEGT. The CDR3: CASSVSGREKLFF. CDR3 DNA sequence: TGTGCCAGCAGTGTGAGCGGACGCGAAAAACTGTTTTTT.

CDR3 DNA: TGTGCCACCAGCAGAGATGGGGTTGAGGGGGCGAGCGGCCACACCTTC. Translated, it gives CATSRDGVEGASGHTF. The chain employs TRBV15 and TRBJ1-2, with 7 bases fitting TRBD1. This CDR3 has 16 amino acids. V was pared by 0 bases and J by 12 bases, with 16 bases of the junction left unmatched. CDR1 and CDR2 (germline): LNHNV, YYDKDF (reference sequence).

The chain employs TRBV29-1 and TRBJ1-4; 7 bases are a match to TRBD1. The CDR3 sequence is 14 residues long. Germline V gene lookup returns CDR1 SQVTM and CDR2 ANQGSEA. V shed 6 bases, J shed 4 bases, and the junction held 8 bases outside the gene matches. DNA for the CDR3: TGCAGCGTGCGACAGGGTGCGGGTAATGAAAAACTGTTTTTT. Protein: CSVRQGAGNEKLFF.

This clonotype was seen only once. This may arise from a read error, as a much more abundant clone is one base away. The rearrangement links TRBV10-3 to TRBJ2-3; D could derive from TRBD1 or TRBD2 (6 bases each). The germline CDR1 and CDR2 sequences are ENHRY and SYGVKD. The CDR3 loop spans 13 amino acids. CDR3 amino acids: CAIRVGGTGTQYF. CDR3 nucleotide sequence: TGTGCCATCCGCGTCGGGGGCACAGGTACGCAGTATTTT.

V usage is TRBV20-1 and J usage is TRBJ1-1; D is undetermined. The V gene's germline CDR1 is DFQATT and CDR2 SNEGSKA (reference sequence). Trimming took 7 bases from V and 3 from J, leaving 6 bases between them. The CDR3 has 10 amino acids. The CDR3 region is CSGADTEAFF. CDR3 nucleotides: TGCAGTGGGGCGGACACTGAAGCTTTCTTT.

The V gene is TRBV5-6, the J gene TRBJ1-6; 7 bases are shared with TRBD1. This CDR3 contains 16 residues. After removal of 4 bases from V and 10 bases from J, the junction contained 14 bases not matched to a gene. Germline V gene data show CDR1 as SGHDT and CDR2 as YYEEEE. CDR3 DNA: TGTGCCAGCAGCGATTCGAGGCAGGGGGAAACATCACCCCTCCACTTT. Its translation: CASSDSRQGETSPLHF.

V usage is TRBV5-6 and J usage is TRBJ2-1; tentative D call: TRBD2 (6 bases). CDR1 is SGHDT, CDR2 YYEEEE, per germline. The CDR3 is 15 amino acids. V lost 4 bases to trimming and J lost 6 bases, with 17 bases between them. This CDR3 is CASSRLDEDSNEQFF. DNA of the CDR3: TGTGCCAGCAGCCGACTAGACGAAGACAGCAATGAGCAGTTCTTC.

This clonotype was counted only a few times. The rearrangement links TRBV7-2 to TRBJ2-7; the match to TRBD2 covers 12 bases. This CDR3 has 19 residues. Germline loops: CDR1 SGHTA, CDR2 FQGNSA. J gave up 0 bases and V 1 base, and 10 bases lay outside the gene matches. CDR3 in amino acids: CASSLVSSGRASSSYEQYF. CDR3 DNA sequence: TGTGCCAGCAGCTTAGTTTCTAGCGGGAGGGCCTCCAGCTCCTACGAGCAGTACTTC. The full variable domain, its missing parts supplied by reference TRBV7-2 and TRBJ2-7, is GAGVSQSPSNKVTEKGKDVELRCDPISGHTALYWYRQSLGQGLEFLIYFQGNSAPDKSGLPSDRFSAERTGGSVSTLTIQRTQQEDSAVYLCASSLVSSGRASSSYEQYFGPGTRLTVT.

The J gene is TRBJ2-3, the V gene TRBV7-6, with D tentatively TRBD1 or TRBD2 (5 bases each). The V gene's germline CDR1 is SGHVS and CDR2 FNYEAQ. The CDR3 totals 15 residues. V lost 5 bases to trimming and J lost 6 bases, with 18 bases between them. The CDR3 region has the DNA TGTGCCAGCAGCCCCGGGGCGGCTTCGGGGGATACGCAGTATTTT. Its translation is CASSPGAASGDTQYF.

V and J are TRBV27 and TRBJ2-7; TRBD2 is a possible D gene (5 bases). Germline-derived CDR1 and CDR2 are MNHEY and SMNVEV (reference sequence). The V gene lost 7 bases and the J gene lost 3 bases, with 19 bases spanning the gap. The CDR3 has 15 residues. CDR3 protein: CASTTGSAGRYEQYF. As DNA, the CDR3 is TGTGCCAGCACTACTGGTAGCGCCGGCCGCTACGAGCAGTACTTC.

The chain is built from TRBV20-1 and TRBJ1-1; a weak D match, TRBD1 (5 bases). The V end lost 3 bases, the J end lost 0 bases, and 11 bases lay between the germline ends. The CDR3 covers 14 residues. Germline V gene lookup returns CDR1 DFQATT and CDR2 SNEGSKA (reference sequence). DNA for the CDR3: TGCAGTGCTAGGGGACTCCTGATGAACACTGAAGCTTTCTTT. Translation: CSARGLLMNTEAFF.

This clonotype was seen more than once but under ten times. V is TRBV2 and J is TRBJ2-3; TRBD2 agrees at 8 bases. The CDR3 sequence is 15 residues long. Germline loops: CDR1 SNHLY, CDR2 FYNNEI. Trimming removed 4 bases from V and 2 bases from J; junction bases left unmatched: 5. CDR3 sequence: CASSAGGGSTDTQYF. CDR3 DNA: TGTGCCAGCAGTGCTGGCGGGGGGTCCACAGATACGCAGTATTTT. Full variable domain (outside the CDR3, taken from reference TRBV2 and TRBJ2-3): EPEVTQTPSHQVTQMGQEVILRCVPISNHLYFYWYRQILGQKVEFLVSFYNNEISEKSEIFDDQFSVERPDGSNFTLKIRSTKLEDSAMYFCASSAGGGSTDTQYFGPGTRLTVL.